A selection of T cell receptor beta chains follows, all from one sample in a study of OX40 agonist ivuxolimab in advanced cancers. Some clones are missing from TCRdb's copy, which holds only in-frame ones; the method was immunoSEQ multiplex PCR. The profile shows around 120,000 clones, 75% to 90% of them singletons. The material sequenced was CD4+ or CD8+ T cells sorted from blood, taken in a trial of the OX40 agonist ivuxolimab. The receptors stem from an adult with an advanced solid tumor such as melanoma, head and neck, liver or kidney cancer. The CDR3 runs from the conserved cysteine through the conserved F or W. Each record gives: V gene, D gene, clone size, J gene, CDR3 protein, CDR3 DNA. D genes are given only for firm matches. Size tells how often a clone was seen (once, few, many) or the class of an expanded clone, and some rows leave it out.

TRBV5-4,-,few,TRBJ2-1,CASSLDRWVLSYNEQFF,TGTGCCAGCAGCTTGGATAGATGGGTCCTCTCCTACAATGAGCAGTTCTTC
TRBV10-2,-,-,TRBJ2-4,CASRESGLQYF,TGCGCCAGCCGGGAGTCGGGCCTTCAGTACTTC
TRBV12-5,TRBD1,-,TRBJ1-1,CASGPTGGGTEAFF,TGTGCTAGTGGTCCCACAGGGGGAGGCACTGAAGCTTTCTTT
TRBV7-9,TRBD1,-,TRBJ1-5,CASSFTGANQPQHF,TGTGCCAGCAGCTTTACAGGGGCAAATCAGCCCCAGCATTTT
TRBV27,TRBD1,-,TRBJ2-3,CASRDSSTDTQYF,TGTGCCAGCCGGGACAGCAGCACAGATACGCAGTATTTT
TRBV10-1,TRBD1,-,TRBJ2-3,CASSRTGSTDTQYF,TGCGCCAGCAGTCGGACAGGGTCTACAGATACGCAGTATTTT
TRBV29-1,-,-,TRBJ1-3,CSVRTDSGNTIYF,TGCAGCGTGCGGACGGACTCTGGAAACACCATATATTTT
TRBV6-5,-,-,TRBJ1-1,CASSSVRLGNTEAFF,TGTGCCAGCAGCTCGGTGAGGTTGGGGAACACTGAAGCTTTCTTT
TRBV7-7,-,-,TRBJ2-2,CASSPGGTNTGELFF,TGTGCTAGCAGTCCAGGAGGGACTAACACCGGGGAGCTGTTTTTT
TRBV28,-,-,TRBJ1-6,CASSLPRENLHF,TGTGCCAGCAGTTTACCCCGCGAAAATCTCCACTTT
TRBV6-5,TRBD1,-,TRBJ1-2,CATWTGSGYGYTF,TGTGCCACCTGGACAGGGTCTGGTTATGGCTACACCTTC
TRBV6-1,-,-,TRBJ1-5,CASSDSRVDQPQHF,TGTGCCAGCAGTGACAGCAGAGTTGATCAGCCCCAGCATTTT
TRBV6-6,-,-,TRBJ1-1,CASSYPIQNTEAFF,TGTGCCAGCAGTTACCCGATACAGAACACTGAAGCTTTCTTT
TRBV6-6,-,-,TRBJ1-4,CASRQQNFATNEKLFF,TGTGCCAGCAGACAACAGAACTTCGCAACTAATGAAAAACTGTTTTTT
TRBV7-8,-,-,TRBJ1-4,CASGLTGGNEKLFF,TGTGCCAGCGGCTTGACGGGGGGAAATGAAAAACTGTTTTTT
TRBV7-9,TRBD1,-,TRBJ1-6,CASGGQGDSPLHF,TGTGCCAGCGGGGGACAGGGCGATTCACCCCTCCACTTT
TRBV9,-,-,TRBJ1-5,CASSQGGSGNQPQHF,TGTGCCAGCAGCCAGGGAGGGTCGGGCAATCAGCCCCAGCATTTT
TRBV7-2,TRBD1,-,TRBJ1-2,CASSPGTGMHGYTF,TGTGCCAGCAGCCCAGGGACAGGGATGCATGGCTACACCTTC
TRBV5-4,-,-,TRBJ1-2,CASSLEGGGYTF,TGTGCCAGCAGCTTGGAAGGGGGTGGCTACACCTTC
TRBV13,-,-,TRBJ1-2,CASSAPPWKDGYTF,TGTGCCAGCAGCGCCCCCCCCTGGAAGGATGGCTACACCTTC
TRBV14,-,-,TRBJ2-6,CASSRDSSGANVLTF,TGTGCCAGCAGCCGCGACAGCTCTGGGGCCAACGTCCTGACTTTC
TRBV28,-,-,TRBJ1-1,CASSTLLTRGAFF,TGTGCCAGCAGTACACTTCTGACAAGAGGAGCTTTCTTT
TRBV5-4,TRBD2,-,TRBJ2-7,CASSNSGTSTREQYF,TGTGCCAGCAGCAACTCCGGGACTAGCACTCGAGAGCAGTACTTC
TRBV5-4,TRBD2,-,TRBJ2-5,CASSLYGSGGTQYF,TGTGCCAGCAGCTTGTACGGTAGCGGGGGGACCCAGTACTTC
TRBV7-9,-,-,TRBJ2-5,CASSLAQGRETQYF,TGTGCCAGCAGCTTAGCACAGGGGAGGGAGACCCAGTACTTC
TRBV6-1,TRBD2,-,TRBJ2-1,CASSALAGGLGYNEQFF,TGTGCCAGCAGTGCACTAGCGGGGGGGCTGGGTTACAATGAGCAGTTCTTC
TRBV9,-,once,TRBJ2-1,CASSRRGQTRAGDSYNEQFF,TGTGCCAGCAGCAGACGCGGGCAAACCAGGGCAGGGGACTCCTACAATGAGCAGTTCTTC
TRBV29-1,TRBD1,-,TRBJ1-1,CSVGQGYTEAFF,TGCAGCGTGGGACAGGGGTACACTGAAGCTTTCTTT
TRBV27,-,-,TRBJ1-1,CASSLTGDTEAFF,TGTGCCAGCAGTTTGACAGGCGACACTGAAGCTTTCTTT
TRBV6-5,-,-,TRBJ1-2,CASRRLQVNYGYTF,TGTGCCAGCAGAAGACTACAGGTTAACTATGGCTACACCTTC
TRBV6-5,TRBD1,-,TRBJ1-5,CASSRDRGNQPQHF,TGTGCCAGCAGTCGGGACAGGGGAAATCAGCCCCAGCATTTT
TRBV6-1,-,few,TRBJ1-6,CASSSESNSPLHF,TGTGCCAGCAGTTCAGAAAGTAATTCACCCCTCCACTTT
TRBV7-6,TRBD1,-,TRBJ2-7,CASRRTGSSYEQYF,TGTGCCAGCAGAAGGACAGGGAGCTCCTACGAGCAGTACTTC
TRBV18,-,-,TRBJ1-5,CASSMGENQPQHF,TGTGCCAGCTCCATGGGCGAAAATCAGCCCCAGCATTTT
TRBV28,TRBD1,-,TRBJ1-5,CASSLGQGTQPQHF,TGTGCCAGCAGCCTTGGACAGGGAACTCAGCCCCAGCATTTT
TRBV2,TRBD1,-,TRBJ1-3,CASRGTGGGNTIYF,TGTGCCAGCAGAGGGACAGGGGGTGGAAACACCATATATTTT
TRBV7-2,-,once,TRBJ2-7,CASSEQRATYEQYF,TGTGCCAGCAGCGAACAGCGGGCAACCTACGAGCAGTACTTC
TRBV18,-,-,TRBJ2-1,CASSQERNEQFF,TGTGCCAGCTCACAAGAACGCAATGAGCAGTTCTTC
TRBV11-3,-,once,TRBJ2-1,CASSLGAGDEQFF,TGTGCCAGCAGCTTAGGGGCAGGGGATGAGCAGTTCTTC
TRBV7-2,TRBD1,-,TRBJ1-5,CASRQTGDSNQPQHF,TGTGCCAGCAGACAAACAGGGGACAGCAATCAGCCCCAGCATTTT